The 21 T cell receptor beta chains below come from one sample, sequenced in a study of blood T cells in healthy people across ages (dated by TCRdb to the mid-2010s). Library generation was performed with 5' RACE. TCRdb shows the sequencer as Illumina HiSeq 2500. The second PCR ran for roughly 6 to 11 cycles and used a J-beta primer mix along with a sample-barcoded 5' primer. The public reads were reprocessed in TCRdb via fastp at Q25 and MiXCR, keeping in-frame beta chains. Each entry is one CDR3 protein sequence, shown with its most common DNA and genes. Within this sample are about 1.6 million distinct CDR3 sequences, with about 31% of them counted one time only. 10% to 12% of the sample comes from the top ten. The sequencing sample was made of blood. Source of these receptors: a young woman in good health.

The chain couples TRBV20-1 to TRBJ2-1, with TRBD2 matching over 16 bases. The CDR3 extends over 17 amino acids. The J segment lost 7 bases and the V segment lost 5 bases, leaving 11 bases of the junction unmatched. Germline CDR1 DFQATT, CDR2 SNEGSKA (reference sequence). This CDR3 is CSARGLAGGPGYNEQFF. Written as DNA, the CDR3 is TGCAGTGCTCGGGGACTAGCGGGGGGGCCTGGCTATAATGAGCAGTTCTTC.

The chain recombines TRBV18 with TRBJ2-1, with D unresolved. Looked up from germline, CDR1 is KGHSH and CDR2 is LQKENI. V was trimmed by 5 bases and J by 5 bases, leaving 7 bases between them. The CDR3 is 12 residues long. The CDR3 reads CASSERNNEQFF. The CDR3 coding sequence is TGTGCCAGCTCAGAGAGAAACAATGAGCAGTTCTTC.

This clonotype was picked up a small number of times. The chain joins TRBV5-1 to TRBJ2-1, with 7 bases aligning to TRBD2. J gave up 7 bases and V 0 bases, and 7 bases lay outside the gene matches. The CDR3 consists of 15 residues. Germline CDR1 and CDR2: SGHRS and YFSETQ. The CDR3 region is CASSLGLAAPNEQFF. As DNA, the CDR3 is TGCGCCAGCAGCTTGGGGCTAGCGGCTCCTAATGAGCAGTTCTTC.

This clonotype was found once. One junction end disagrees with the germline gene, perhaps due to a read error. This chain links TRBV7-8 with TRBJ2-5, with 9 positions matching TRBD2. The DNA end is a closer match to TRBJ2-7, so the J assignment may be wrong. Germline assignment: CDR1 SGHVS and CDR2 FQNEAQ. This CDR3 spans 14 amino acids. The CDR3 sequence: CARSPSGVAYEQYF. In DNA form, the CDR3 reads TGTGCCCGCAGCCCTAGCGGGGTGGCCTACGAGCAGTACTTC.

This clonotype was counted between two and nine times. This chain uses TRBV20-1 with TRBJ2-5; tentative D call: TRBD2 (5 bases). The CDR3 extends over 14 amino acids. Trimming shortened V by 2 bases and J by 2 bases, and 12 bases separated the two germline ends. Germline V gene data show CDR1 as DFQATT and CDR2 as SNEGSKA (reference sequence). Here the CDR3 reads CSARLGLPQETQYF. CDR3 sequence (DNA): TGCAGTGCTAGACTCGGACTCCCGCAAGAGACCCAGTACTTC.

In its sample, this clonotype was seen once. The chain combines TRBV6-1 with TRBJ1-2; D perhaps matches TRBD1 (5 bases). The germline V gene encodes CDR1 MNHNS and CDR2 SASEGT. V was clipped by 4 bases and J by 6 bases, with 24 bases between them. CDR3 size: 17 residues. The chain's CDR3 is CASSALIGRRGTDGYTF. DNA of the CDR3: TGTGCCAGCAGTGCCTTAATCGGGAGGCGGGGGACGGATGGCTACACCTTC.

The J gene is TRBJ1-2, the V gene TRBV6-1; TRBD1 agrees at 7 bases. Trimming removed 3 bases from V and 6 bases from J; junction bases left unmatched: 7. Germline V gives CDR1 MNHNS, CDR2 SASEGT. The CDR3 is 14 amino acids. The CDR3 nucleotides are TGTGCCAGCAGTGAGATGACAGGGCTTGATGGCTACACCTTC. It yields the protein CASSEMTGLDGYTF.

This chain joins TRBV7-9 and TRBJ2-5; 7 bases map to TRBD1. The DNA end favors TRBJ2-7, so the J call may be wrong. Germline CDR1 and CDR2: SEHNR and FQNEAQ (reference sequence). This CDR3 contains 15 residues. The CDR3 is CASSSTGTDPYEQYF. CDR3 in DNA: TGTGCCAGCAGCTCTACCGGGACAGATCCTTACGAGCAGTACTTC.

This rearrangement joins TRBV7-2 to TRBJ1-2, with 7 nucleotides matching TRBD1. V trimming: 5 bases; J trimming: 4 bases; junction bases outside the gene matches: 4. Germline V gene sequence: CDR1 SGHTA, CDR2 FQGNSA. CDR3 length: 13 amino acids. The CDR3: CASSRGQVYGYTF. The CDR3 DNA sequence: TGTGCCAGCAGCCGCGGACAGGTCTATGGCTACACCTTC. The variable domain in full, with the rest retrieved from reference TRBV7-2 and TRBJ1-2, is GAGVSQSPSNKVTEKGKDVELRCDPISGHTALYWYRQSLGQGLEFLIYFQGNSAPDKSGLPSDRFSAERTGGSVSTLTIQRTQQEDSAVYLCASSRGQVYGYTFGSGTRLTVV.

This clonotype was seen ten or more times. The genes are TRBV7-3 and TRBJ2-1, with D perhaps TRBD2 (6 bases). With 5 bases removed from V and 5 bases from J, the gap between germline ends came to 19 bases. The CDR3 consists of 16 residues. Germline V CDR1 and CDR2: SGHTA, FQGTGA. CDR3 residues: CASSIPSGLGHNEQFF. CDR3 nucleotides: TGTGCCAGCAGCATTCCCTCGGGACTTGGCCACAATGAGCAGTTCTTC.

This chain connects TRBV7-9 to TRBJ1-5, with a tentative D call TRBD1 (5 bases). Germline V lookup: CDR1 SEHNR, CDR2 FQNEAQ (reference sequence). The CDR3 is 12 residues long. Trimming took off 1 base at V and 10 bases at J, with 8 bases between the two ends. As DNA, the CDR3 is TGTGCCAGCAGCTTAGATCAGGGACCCCAGCATTTT. The encoded protein is CASSLDQGPQHF.

This clonotype was observed many times. The rearrangement uses TRBV29-1 and TRBJ2-1, with D unclear. Trimming removed 4 bases at V and 15 bases at J, with 22 bases between. The CDR3 contains 13 residues. Germline V gene data show CDR1 as SQVTM and CDR2 as ANQGSEA. Here the CDR3 reads CSVALMKTAEGFF. The CDR3, as DNA: TGCAGCGTTGCCCTGATGAAGACGGCAGAAGGGTTCTTC.

This clonotype has just one count. This chain connects TRBV5-1 to TRBJ2-1; D is possibly TRBD1 (5 bases). CDR3 size: 14 residues. Deletions cut 4 bases from V and 3 bases from J, with 11 bases between. The germline CDR1 and CDR2 sequences are SGHRS and YFSETQ. The CDR3 nucleotides are TGCGCCAGCAGCCAAGACAGTTTCTACAATGAGCAGTTCTTC. Translated: CASSQDSFYNEQFF.

This sequence joins TRBV6-5 and TRBJ2-2; possibly TRBD2 for D (6 bases). The germline gives CDR1 MNHEY, CDR2 SVGAGI. The ends were cut back, 11 bases at V and 0 bases at J, with 16 bases in the middle. The CDR3 extends over 15 amino acids. Written as DNA, the CDR3 is TGTGCCGGCAAGATTGGCGGGGCGAACACCGGGGAGCTGTTTTTT. Its protein product is CAGKIGGANTGELFF.

In the case of this clonotype: An end of the junction does not agree with germline; a read error may underlie this. The chain carries TRBV6-1 and TRBJ2-1, with 7 bases lining up with TRBD2. The germline V gene encodes CDR1 MNHNS and CDR2 SASEGT. There are 16 residues in the CDR3. The CDR3 nucleotides are TGTGCCAGCAGTGAAGAATCGCGGGGGAACTACGATGAGCAGTTCTTC. It codes for CASSEESRGNYDEQFF.

This clonotype has just a few counts. CDR3 loop: CSVGLDSYEQYF. CDR3 in DNA: TGCAGCGTTGGGTTAGACAGCTACGAGCAGTACTTC. The rearrangement uses TRBV29-1 and TRBJ2-7; D might be TRBD1 (5 bases). CDR1 and CDR2 (germline): SQVTM, ANQGSEA. There are 12 residues in the CDR3. V was clipped by 4 bases and J by 3 bases, with 10 bases between them.

The chain is built from TRBV27 and TRBJ2-4; D remains ambiguous. CDR3 length: 17 amino acids. In germline, CDR1 is MNHEY, CDR2 SMNVEV (reference sequence). Trimming removed 2 bases at V and 1 base at J, with 15 bases between. CDR3 nucleotides: TGTGCCAGCAGTTTAGTTTGTGTAGACGAGGCCAAAAACATTCAGTACTTC. Translation gives CASSLVCVDEAKNIQYF.

This clonotype appeared once. This chain links TRBV7-3 with TRBJ1-5; D unclear. V dropped 0 bases and J dropped 10 bases, with 10 bases sitting between them. The CDR3 consists of 13 residues. Per the germline V gene, CDR1 is SGHTA and CDR2 is FQGTGA. CDR3 DNA: TGTGCCAGCAGCTTAACCCATGAAGGTCCCCAGCATTTT. Translated: CASSLTHEGPQHF. The whole variable domain, remainder taken from reference TRBV7-3 and TRBJ1-5, is GAGVSQTPSNKVTEKGKYVELRCDPISGHTALYWYRQSLGQGPEFLIYFQGTGAADDSGLPNDRFFAVRPEGSVSTLKIQRTERGDSAVYLCASSLTHEGPQHFGDGTRLSIL.

This chain connects TRBV20-1 to TRBJ2-3; no definite D call. In germline, CDR1 is DFQATT, CDR2 SNEGSKA (reference sequence). Trimming pared 2 bases from V and 0 bases from J, leaving 12 bases between. CDR3 size: 15 residues. The CDR3 loop is CSARIQSTSTDTQYF. DNA of the CDR3: TGCAGTGCTAGAATCCAGTCCACTAGCACAGATACGCAGTATTTT.

A remark on this clonotype: With a much larger clone just one base away, this may be a read error. V gene TRBV11-2 combines with J gene TRBJ2-1; 10 bases map to TRBD2. This CDR3 spans 15 amino acids. CDR1 and CDR2 (germline): SGHAT, FQNNGV. CDR3 DNA: TGTGCCAGCAGCGTAGAAGTTAGCGGGGGGCCCGAGCAGTTCTTC. As protein: CASSVEVSGGPEQFF. The entire variable domain, with the rest obtained from reference TRBV11-2 and TRBJ2-1, is as follows: EAGVAQSPRYKIIEKRQSVAFWCNPISGHATLYWYQQILGQGPKLLIQFQNNGVVDDSQLPKDRFSAERLKGVDSTLKIQPAKLEDSAVYLCASSVEVSGGPEQFFGPGTRLTVL.

This clonotype was recorded at least ten times. This chain connects TRBV7-9 to TRBJ2-1; 7 bases are a match to TRBD2. After removal of 5 bases from V and 6 bases from J, the junction contained 10 bases not matched to a gene. CDR1 is SEHNR, CDR2 FQNEAQ, per germline (reference sequence). The CDR3 has 15 amino acids. The CDR3 sequence: CASSRFRGGSNEQFF. The CDR3 nucleotides are TGTGCCAGCAGCCGGTTTAGGGGAGGGTCCAATGAGCAGTTCTTC.